This passage covers 7 T cell receptor beta chains from one sample sequenced in a study of long-term antiretroviral therapy in people with HIV. Survey level was the resolution at which the v3.0 immunoSEQ assay ran. The assay was immunoSEQ multiplex PCR, and TCRdb's table has in-frame clones only and misses some. The data contain about 15,000 clones, 70% to 85% of them singletons. The specimen comprised unsorted PBMCs, sampled just before starting antiretroviral therapy. The receptors shown here come from a man aged 40-50 years with HIV.

The chain links TRBV4-1 to TRBJ2-4; TRBD1 agrees at 9 bases. Germline V gene data show CDR1 as MGHRA and CDR2 as YSYEKL. The V and J ends lost 0 bases and 3 bases, in that order; junction bases with no gene match: 9. The CDR3 has 18 amino acids. CDR3 DNA: TGCGCCAGCAGCCAAGATTTCGGACAGGGGATCCGCAAAAACATTCAGTACTTC. It specifies CASSQDFGQGIRKNIQYF.

V usage is TRBV27 and J usage is TRBJ1-6; D gene unclear. V was pared by 6 bases and J by 7 bases, with 16 bases between. The germline V gene has CDR1 MNHEY and CDR2 SMNVEV (reference sequence). This CDR3 has 15 amino acids. Written as DNA, the CDR3 is TGTGCCAGCAGCCAGTCGAGTATGGGCAATTCACCCCTCCACTTT. This encodes CASSQSSMGNSPLHF.

This clone is a singleton in its sample. The chain couples TRBV13 to TRBJ2-7; D gene unclear. Between the trimmed V and J ends, which lost 5 bases and 0 bases, there was a span of 11 bases. This CDR3 spans 14 amino acids. Germline assignment: CDR1 PRHDT and CDR2 FYEKMQ (reference sequence). The CDR3: CASSGEDLSYEQYF. The CDR3 nucleotides read TGTGCCAGCAGCGGAGAGGACCTCTCCTACGAGCAGTACTTC.

As DNA, the CDR3 is TGTGCCAGCAGCCCAGGACAGGGAAACTATGGCTACACCTTC. This translates into CASSPGQGNYGYTF. The gene calls are TRBV5-8 and TRBJ1-2; 8 nucleotides align to TRBD1. Trimming took 4 bases from V and 2 from J; bases not matched to a gene: 4. The CDR3 contains 14 residues. The germline CDR1 and CDR2 sequences are SGHTS and YDEGEE.

V usage is TRBV5-5 and J usage is TRBJ1-1; D uncertain. Looked up from germline, CDR1 is SGHKS and CDR2 is YYEKEE (reference sequence). V lost 2 bases and J 1 base, leaving 6 bases between the germline ends. The CDR3 covers 13 residues. Here the CDR3 DNA reads TGTGCCAGCAGCTTATTCGGGAACACTGAAGCTTTCTTT. This encodes CASSLFGNTEAFF. Full variable domain (outside the CDR3, taken from reference TRBV5-5 and TRBJ1-1): DAGVTQSPTHLIKTRGQQVTLRCSPISGHKSVSWYQQVLGQGPQFIFQYYEKEERGRGNFPDRFSARQFPNYSSELNVNALLLGDSALYLCASSLFGNTEAFFGQGTRLTVV.

The rearrangement uses TRBV4-2 and TRBJ1-5, with 11 bases fitting TRBD1. V was clipped by 3 bases and J by 6 bases; unmatched bases: 7. The CDR3 length is 16 residues. CDR1 and CDR2 from the germline V gene are LGHNA and YNFKEQ. Here the CDR3 reads CASSHADRGQAQPQHF. Written as DNA, the CDR3 is TGTGCCAGCAGCCACGCGGACAGGGGGCAGGCTCAGCCCCAGCATTTT.

CDR3 region: CASSQSGGPLFF. The CDR3 DNA reads TGTGCCAGCAGCCAATCGGGGGGGCCGCTGTTTTTT. The rearrangement joins TRBV16 to TRBJ1-4, with a possible D match to TRBD1 (6 bases). CDR3 length equals 12 residues. The germline CDR1 and CDR2 sequences are KGHSY and FQNENV. The ends were cut back, 0 bases at V and 14 bases at J, with 10 bases in the middle.